Listed below are T cell receptor beta chains from one sample, sequenced in a study of control samples from healthy donors and cancer patients. The repertoire was sequenced with immunoSEQ multiplex PCR; TCRdb's copy has only in-frame clones and lacks some. The repertoire holds about 51,000 clones, with roughly 90% as singletons. Sequenced: PBMCs. Receptors originate from a man aged 40-49 years with colorectal cancer. CDR3s include the opening cysteine and the closing phenylalanine or tryptophan. The D gene is left open where the match is weak. Rows give clone size only sometimes, using once, few, many, or a class for an expanded clone.

V gene	clone size	D gene	J gene	CDR3 protein	CDR3 DNA
TRBV19	-	-	TRBJ2-1	CASSILGASSYNEQFF	TGTGCCAGTAGTATTCTGGGGGCGAGCTCCTACAATGAGCAGTTCTTC
TRBV7-6	-	TRBD1	TRBJ2-3	CASSRRQGNRYTDTQYF	TGTGCCAGCAGCCGGAGACAGGGGAATAGGTACACAGATACGCAGTATTTT
TRBV28	-	TRBD1	TRBJ1-1	CASSLVGQGWSEAFF	TGTGCCAGCAGTTTAGTCGGACAGGGCTGGAGTGAAGCTTTCTTT
TRBV19	-	TRBD1	TRBJ1-1	CASMRAQGFLEAFF	TGTGCCAGTATGAGGGCACAGGGGTTCCTTGAAGCTTTCTTT
TRBV9	-	-	TRBJ2-7	CASKIRGVEDEQYF	TGTGCCAGCAAAATACGGGGAGTTGAGGACGAGCAGTACTTC
TRBV13	-	TRBD2	TRBJ2-1	CASSSLTPGLAGALDNEQFF	TGTGCCAGCAGCTCCCTTACACCGGGGCTAGCGGGAGCCCTAGACAATGAGCAGTTCTTC
TRBV7-8	-	TRBD1	TRBJ2-1	CASKDLGRTGYNEQFF	TGTGCCAGCAAAGACCTGGGAAGGACAGGATACAATGAGCAGTTCTTC
TRBV10-1	-	-	TRBJ1-5	CASSTRDYSNQPQHF	TGCGCCAGCAGTACCAGGGATTATAGCAATCAGCCCCAGCATTTT
TRBV19	-	TRBD1	TRBJ1-2	CASSMEGAGGYTF	TGTGCCAGTAGTATGGAGGGGGCGGGGGGCTACACCTTC
TRBV28	-	-	TRBJ2-1	CASKRNHEQFF	TGTGCCAGCAAGAGAAACCATGAGCAGTTCTTC
TRBV12-3/TRBV12-4	-	-	TRBJ1-1	CASSAGISGAFF	TGTGCCAGCAGTGCGGGGATCTCTGGGGCTTTCTTT
TRBV11-2	-	-	TRBJ1-6	CASSLALGVGSPLHF	TGTGCCAGCAGCTTAGCATTGGGAGTCGGTTCACCCCTCCACTTT
TRBV5-5	-	-	TRBJ2-7	CASSLAGGDYEQYF	TGTGCCAGCAGCTTGGCTGGCGGGGACTACGAGCAGTACTTC
TRBV5-6	-	TRBD2	TRBJ2-7	CASSPRLATAYEQYF	TGTGCTAGCAGCCCCAGACTAGCGACAGCTTACGAGCAGTACTTC
TRBV7-2	-	-	TRBJ1-2	CASSLARRSTYGYTF	TGTGCCAGCAGCTTAGCTCGGCGGAGCACCTATGGCTACACCTTC
TRBV2	-	TRBD1	TRBJ1-4	CASRQGPSNEKLFF	TGTGCCAGCAGACAGGGGCCGTCAAATGAAAAACTGTTTTTT
TRBV18	-	TRBD1	TRBJ1-1	CASSPTSGGTEAFF	TGTGCCAGCTCACCAACGTCAGGGGGCACTGAAGCTTTCTTT
TRBV24-1	-	-	TRBJ2-6	CATSDWTGSGANVLTF	TGTGCCACCAGTGACTGGACGGGGTCTGGGGCCAACGTCCTGACTTTC
TRBV6-2/TRBV6-3	-	TRBD1	TRBJ2-3	CASSRQGSTDTQYF	TGTGCCAGCAGTCGACAGGGTAGCACAGATACGCAGTATTTT
TRBV27	-	-	TRBJ2-7	CASSPRLGRAYEQYF	TGTGCCAGCAGTCCCAGGCTAGGAAGGGCCTACGAGCAGTACTTC
TRBV5-1	-	-	TRBJ2-6	CASSLLAPGANVLTF	TGCGCCAGCAGCTTGTTGGCTCCTGGGGCCAACGTCCTGACTTTC
TRBV10-3	-	-	TRBJ2-5	CAISEKGKGQETQYF	TGTGCCATCAGTGAGAAAGGAAAGGGACAAGAGACCCAGTACTTC
TRBV5-1	-	-	TRBJ1-2	CASSLLGRENYGYTF	TGCGCCAGCAGCTTGTTGGGCAGAGAGAACTATGGCTACACCTTC
TRBV9	-	-	TRBJ2-5	CASSVGRDPRQETQYF	TGTGCCAGCAGCGTAGGTCGGGACCCGAGACAAGAGACCCAGTACTTC
TRBV12-5	once	-	TRBJ1-6	CASAPDLARSPLHF	TGTGCTAGTGCCCCGGACCTAGCTCGTTCACCCCTCCACTTT
TRBV28	once	-	TRBJ2-7	CASSLSGDTYEQYF	TGTGCCAGCAGTTTGTCTGGGGATACCTACGAGCAGTACTTC
TRBV7-9	-	TRBD1	TRBJ1-5	CASSLGDRGGNQPQHF	TGTGCCAGCAGCTTGGGGGACAGGGGGGGTAATCAGCCCCAGCATTTT
TRBV24-1	-	TRBD1	TRBJ2-3	CATSDPRGLADTQYF	TGTGCCACCAGTGATCCTAGGGGGCTCGCAGATACGCAGTATTTT
TRBV18	-	-	TRBJ1-5	CASSSTGEQPQHF	TGTGCCAGCTCATCCACGGGGGAACAGCCCCAGCATTTT
TRBV24-1	-	-	TRBJ2-2	CATSDPRGGSLGELFF	TGTGCCACCAGTGATCCCCGTGGTGGGAGTCTCGGGGAGCTGTTTTTT
TRBV7-9	-	-	TRBJ1-1	CASSLEGGWTEAFF	TGTGCCAGCAGCTTAGAAGGAGGGTGGACTGAAGCTTTCTTT
TRBV13	-	TRBD2	TRBJ2-1	CASSLGPPLAGETEQFF	TGTGCCAGCAGCTTAGGACCCCCCCTAGCGGGAGAGACTGAGCAGTTCTTC
TRBV6-5	-	TRBD1	TRBJ2-7	CASRGTGRVTYEQYF	TGTGCCAGCAGAGGGACAGGACGAGTAACCTACGAGCAGTACTTC
TRBV7-9	-	TRBD1	TRBJ2-5	CASSPGTGSGETQYF	TGTGCCAGCAGCCCCGGGACAGGGAGTGGAGAGACCCAGTACTTC
TRBV5-6	-	TRBD1	TRBJ1-2	CASSSVGWDSQKYYGYTF	TGTGCCAGCAGCAGTGTAGGGTGGGACAGCCAGAAATACTATGGCTACACCTTC
TRBV5-1	-	-	TRBJ1-3	CASRTITTIYF	TGCGCCAGCAGGACTATTACCACCATATATTTT
TRBV12-5	-	-	TRBJ2-1	CASGLVERGRSSYNEQFF	TGTGCTAGTGGTTTGGTAGAGAGAGGGCGGAGCTCCTACAATGAGCAGTTCTTC
TRBV5-1	-	TRBD2	TRBJ2-1	CASSLVTSGNNEQFF	TGCGCCAGCAGCTTGGTAACTAGCGGAAACAATGAGCAGTTCTTC
TRBV4-3	-	TRBD2	TRBJ2-7	CASSQESSGRSEQYF	TGCGCCAGCAGCCAAGAGAGTAGCGGGAGATCCGAGCAGTACTTC
TRBV4-1	-	-	TRBJ2-7	CASSQREAYEQYF	TGCGCCAGCAGCCAGAGGGAAGCCTACGAGCAGTACTTC
TRBV12-3/TRBV12-4	few	TRBD1	TRBJ1-2	CASSHRGQAGYTF	TGTGCCAGCAGTCACAGGGGGCAGGCGGGCTACACCTTC
TRBV6-6	-	-	TRBJ1-4	CASSYSGKGSNEKLFF	TGTGCCAGCAGTTACTCAGGGAAAGGATCTAATGAAAAACTGTTTTTT
TRBV4-3	few	-	TRBJ2-1	CASSQENGPGSSYNEQFF	TGCGCCAGCAGCCAAGAAAACGGGCCCGGCTCATCCTACAATGAGCAGTTCTTC
TRBV9	-	-	TRBJ2-7	CASSVGEGSYEQYF	TGTGCCAGCAGCGTAGGTGAGGGCTCCTACGAGCAGTACTTC
TRBV18	-	TRBD1	TRBJ2-7	CASSPRDRGINEQYF	TGTGCCAGCTCACCCCGGGACAGGGGTATCAACGAGCAGTACTTC
TRBV27	-	-	TRBJ2-7	CASIYLDEQYF	TGTGCCAGCATCTATCTCGACGAGCAGTACTTC
TRBV28	-	TRBD2	TRBJ2-1	CASSFPGLAGTYNEQFF	TGTGCCAGCAGTTTTCCCGGGCTAGCGGGAACATACAATGAGCAGTTCTTC
TRBV7-9	-	-	TRBJ2-7	CASSEKTSSAYEQYF	TGTGCCAGCAGCGAAAAAACTTCCTCAGCCTACGAGCAGTACTTC
TRBV28	-	-	TRBJ2-1	CASSDRIYNEQFF	TGTGCCAGCAGTGACCGCATTTACAATGAGCAGTTCTTC
TRBV18	-	TRBD1	TRBJ1-6	CASSTGGDSPLHF	TGTGCCAGCTCTACAGGGGGGGATTCACCCCTCCACTTT
TRBV24-1	-	-	TRBJ1-5	CATSESGVQPQHF	TGTGCCACCAGTGAATCAGGGGTTCAGCCCCAGCATTTT
TRBV30	-	TRBD1	TRBJ2-7	CAWSVAYRGLTYEQYF	TGTGCCTGGAGTGTCGCCTACAGGGGGCTGACCTACGAGCAGTACTTC
TRBV6-5	-	-	TRBJ1-4	CASSRLTTNEKLFF	TGTGCCAGCAGCCGCCTGACAACTAATGAAAAACTGTTTTTT
TRBV29-1	-	-	TRBJ2-3	CSVDDKVFSTDTQYF	TGCAGCGTTGATGACAAGGTTTTTAGCACAGATACGCAGTATTTT
TRBV19	-	-	TRBJ2-7	CASSPGGGTEYEQYF	TGTGCCAGTAGCCCAGGAGGAGGGACAGAGTACGAGCAGTACTTC
TRBV29-1	-	TRBD1	TRBJ1-2	CSVTGGRSGYTF	TGCAGCGTGACAGGGGGCAGATCTGGCTACACCTTC
TRBV14	-	TRBD2	TRBJ2-5	CASSLASGSWETQYF	TGTGCCAGCAGCCTGGCTAGCGGGAGCTGGGAGACCCAGTACTTC
TRBV6-5	-	TRBD1	TRBJ1-3	CASTDRDSHTIYF	TGTGCCAGCACCGACCGGGACAGCCACACCATATATTTT
TRBV7-9	once	-	TRBJ1-1	CASSLEAGGNTEAFF	TGTGCCAGCAGCTTAGAGGCAGGAGGGAACACTGAAGCTTTCTTT